The 10 T cell receptor beta chains given below trace back to one sample, sequenced in a study of blood T cell repertoires in COVID-19. Measured with immunoSEQ multiplex PCR; TCRdb has only the in-frame clones, and not every one. Of roughly 130,000 clones listed, about four fifths were seen once; the top ten hold about an eighth. Specimen: peripheral blood. All receptors come from a woman in her thirties who had recovered from COVID-19.

The chain employs TRBV24-1 and TRBJ1-3, with D perhaps matching TRBD1 (6 bases). The CDR3 runs to 20 residues. Germline V gives CDR1 KGHDR, CDR2 SFDVKD. Between the trimmed V and J ends, which lost 8 bases and 0 bases, there was a span of 28 bases. This CDR3 is CATTEGDDRDGCLSGNTIYF. The CDR3 DNA follows: TGTGCCACCACCGAGGGGGATGACCGGGACGGATGCCTCTCTGGAAACACCATATATTTT.

V gene TRBV2 combines with J gene TRBJ2-1; 11 positions agree with TRBD2. Per germline, CDR1 SNHLY and CDR2 FYNNEI. The V gene end was trimmed by 8 bases and the J gene end by 2 bases; junction bases not matched to a gene: 20. The CDR3 has 20 amino acids. CDR3 nucleotide sequence: TGTGCCAGCGGGACAAGAGGAGGGACTAGCGGACGTCAAACCTACAATGAGCAGTTCTTC. It yields the protein CASGTRGGTSGRQTYNEQFF.

V usage is TRBV5-1 and J usage is TRBJ2-6; D not resolved. The ends were cut back, 0 bases at V and 2 bases at J, with 9 bases in the middle. This CDR3 region has 16 residues. From germline, CDR1 is SGHRS and CDR2 YFSETQ. The CDR3 DNA reads as TGCGCCAGCAGCTTGGTTGGTAGCACTGGGGCCAACGTCCTGACTTTC. Translation gives CASSLVGSTGANVLTF.

This chain uses TRBV5-8 with TRBJ1-4; TRBD1 might be the D (5 bases). V was cut by 3 bases and J by 4 bases, with 10 bases left in between. CDR3 size: 14 residues. Germline V gene lookup returns CDR1 SGHTS and CDR2 YDEGEE. CDR3: CASSYDSFNEKLFF. The CDR3 DNA sequence: TGTGCCAGCAGCTACGACAGTTTTAATGAAAAACTGTTTTTT.

The chain is built from TRBV7-2 and TRBJ2-1; 11 bases line up with TRBD1. Germline V gene data show CDR1 as SGHTA and CDR2 as FQGNSA. The CDR3 is 15 amino acids. The V gene end was trimmed by 3 bases and the J gene end by 6 bases; junction bases not matched to a gene: 4. This CDR3 reads CASSFAGTGGNEQFF. For the CDR3, the DNA is TGTGCCAGCAGCTTCGCAGGGACAGGGGGCAATGAGCAGTTCTTC.

CDR3 sequence: CASSLELGTSGGYQETQYF. CDR3 in DNA: TGCGCCAGCAGCTTGGAGCTCGGGACTAGCGGGGGGTACCAAGAGACCCAGTACTTC. The genes are TRBV5-1 and TRBJ2-5; 15 nucleotides align to TRBD2. The V segment lost 0 bases and the J segment 0 bases; nucleotides outside the gene matches: 6. The CDR3 has 19 residues. Germline CDR1 SGHRS, CDR2 YFSETQ.

This clone has only a few counts. The rearrangement uses TRBV9 and TRBJ2-5; TRBD2 matches 15 bases. Germline lookup yields CDR1 SGDLS and CDR2 YYNGEE. Trimming removed 2 bases from V and 5 bases from J; junction bases left unmatched: 4. CDR3 length: 16 amino acids. CDR3 bases: TGTGCCAGCAGCGTCGGACTAGCGGGGGGGGCGGAGACCCAGTACTTC. This translates into CASSVGLAGGAETQYF.

V is TRBV28 and J is TRBJ1-5, with TRBD1 matching over 9 bases. Per the germline V gene, CDR1 is MDHEN and CDR2 is SYDVKM. J lost 2 bases, V lost 6 bases, and 5 bases had no gene match. This CDR3 spans 15 amino acids. The CDR3 loop reads CASRQGALGNQPQHF. CDR3 DNA: TGTGCCAGCAGACAGGGGGCTTTGGGCAATCAGCCCCAGCATTTT.

The chain uses TRBV5-6 and TRBJ2-5, with 9 nucleotides matching TRBD1. The CDR3 spans 17 residues. V was pared by 0 bases and J by 5 bases, with 11 bases of the junction left unmatched. CDR1 is SGHDT, CDR2 YYEEEE, per germline. DNA for the CDR3: TGTGCCAGCAGCTTGGCCAAAGGACAGGGGCACCGGGAGACCCAGTACTTC. Encoded protein: CASSLAKGQGHRETQYF. Full variable domain (outside the CDR3, taken from reference TRBV5-6 and TRBJ2-5): DAGVTQSPTHLIKTRGQQVTLRCSPKSGHDTVSWYQQALGQGPQFIFQYYEEEERQRGNFPDRFSGHQFPNYSSELNVNALLLGDSALYLCASSLAKGQGHRETQYFGPGTRLLVL.

Only one count was recorded for this clone. The chain uses TRBV30 and TRBJ1-5; D is unclear. Germline CDR1 is GTSNPN and CDR2 is SVGIG (reference sequence). CDR3 length: 14 amino acids. The V end lost 2 bases, the J end lost 6 bases, and 14 bases lay between the germline ends. The CDR3 DNA follows: TGTGCCTGGAGTAGCGGCGGGGTAACTCAGCCCCAGCATTTT. The encoded protein is CAWSSGGVTQPQHF.